Listed below are T cell receptor beta chains from one sample, sequenced in a study of shared clonotypes between healthy human individuals. Some clones are missing from TCRdb's copy, which holds only in-frame ones; the method was immunoSEQ multiplex PCR. The profile shows around 1.1 million clones, 75% to 85% of them singletons. The specimen sequenced was memory CD4+ T cells from PBMCs. The receptors were sampled from a man between 18 and 35 years old in good health. Some clones in this sample may be carry-over from other donors' samples. Each CDR3 is given with its conserved first and last residue.

TRBV5-4	CASSLLAGGIYNEQFF
TRBV5-4	CASSSRRGLAKNIQYF
TRBV10-3	CAISVAGTANYGYTF
TRBV6-5	CASSYYSLGQDYGYTF
TRBV7-2	CASSRTSDYEQYF
TRBV5-1	CASSSGGQGGETQYF
TRBV9	CASSTQLAGSTDTQYF
TRBV6-6	CASSLGLAYEQYF
TRBV28	CASSSYGQPQHF
TRBV19	CASSPGGLETQYF
TRBV21-1	CASSKVGHPNYGYTF
TRBV6-1	CASSLQGDKTQYF
TRBV7-9	CASSFGGTLYEQYF
TRBV11-2	CASSARLAASYNEQFF
TRBV9	CASSVDRGRYNYGYTF
TRBV5-4	CASSWLPKHRGAVF
TRBV18	CASSPGPSSDTQYF
TRBV20-1	CSPGKAEAFF